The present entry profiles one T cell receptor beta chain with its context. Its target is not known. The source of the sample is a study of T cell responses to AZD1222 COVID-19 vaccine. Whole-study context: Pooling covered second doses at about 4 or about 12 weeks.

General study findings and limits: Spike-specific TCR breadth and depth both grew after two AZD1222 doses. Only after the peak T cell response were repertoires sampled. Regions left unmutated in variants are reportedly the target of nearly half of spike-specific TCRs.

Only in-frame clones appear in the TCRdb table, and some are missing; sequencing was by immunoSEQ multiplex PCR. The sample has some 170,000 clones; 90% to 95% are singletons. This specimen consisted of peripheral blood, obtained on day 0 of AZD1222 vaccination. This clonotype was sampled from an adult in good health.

The CDR3 region is CASSEFGGLNTEAFF. CDR3 nucleotide sequence: TGTGCCAGCAGTGAATTCGGGGGGTTGAACACTGAAGCTTTCTTT. The genes are TRBV2 and TRBJ1-1; weak D call: TRBD1 (5 bases). The V end lost 2 bases, the J end lost 0 bases, and 10 bases lay between the germline ends. Germline lookup yields CDR1 SNHLY and CDR2 FYNNEI. This CDR3 is built from 15 residues.